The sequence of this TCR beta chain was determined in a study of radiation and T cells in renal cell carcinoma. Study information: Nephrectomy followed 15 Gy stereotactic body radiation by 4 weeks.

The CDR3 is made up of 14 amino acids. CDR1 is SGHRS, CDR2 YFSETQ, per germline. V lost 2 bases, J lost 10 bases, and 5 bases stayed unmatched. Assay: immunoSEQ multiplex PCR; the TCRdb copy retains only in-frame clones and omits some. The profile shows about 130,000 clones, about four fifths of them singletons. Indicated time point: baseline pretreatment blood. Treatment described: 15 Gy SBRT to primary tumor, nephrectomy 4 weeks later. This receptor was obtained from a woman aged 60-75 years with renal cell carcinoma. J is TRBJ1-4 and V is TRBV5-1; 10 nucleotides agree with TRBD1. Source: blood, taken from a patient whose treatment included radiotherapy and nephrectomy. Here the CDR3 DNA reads TGCGCCAGCAGCTTAAACGGGGACAGGGGAAAACTGTTTTTT. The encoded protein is CASSLNGDRGKLFF.